The 23 T cell receptor beta chains given below trace back to one sample, sequenced in a study of T cells in Graves' hyperthyroidism and ophthalmopathy. RNA transcripts yielded amplified TCR beta CDR3 regions. HTBI primers were used for first-round RT-PCR of the TCR CDR3. Each CDR3 protein is one row after TCRdb ran MiXCR on the multiplex PCR reads. The sample lists around 570,000 distinct CDR3 sequences; just under 20% were seen once. Source material: blood. The receptors were sampled from a man aged 35-49 years with Graves' ophthalmopathy.

V gene TRBV20-1 combines with J gene TRBJ2-1, with TRBD1 matching over 8 bases. V shed 1 base and J 10 bases; nucleotides not matched to a gene: 3. CDR3 size: 12 residues. Germline lookup yields CDR1 DFQATT and CDR2 SNEGSKA (reference sequence). The CDR3 coding sequence is TGCAGTGCTAGAGCCAGGACAGGGGAGCAGTTCTTC. As protein: CSARARTGEQFF.

This clonotype was detected ten times or more. The gene calls are TRBV7-2 and TRBJ2-7; tentative D call: TRBD2 (7 bases). The V end lost 2 bases, the J end lost 6 bases, and 11 bases lay between the germline ends. Germline V lookup: CDR1 SGHTA, CDR2 FQGNSA. The CDR3 length is 13 residues. CDR3 sequence: CASSLNAGAEQYF. For the CDR3, the DNA is TGTGCCAGCAGCTTAAATGCGGGGGCCGAGCAGTACTTC.

The chain links TRBV19 to TRBJ2-1, with D perhaps matching TRBD1 (5 bases). Germline loops: CDR1 LNHDA, CDR2 SQIVND (reference sequence). The CDR3 extends over 16 amino acids. V was pared by 0 bases and J by 2 bases, with 11 bases between. The CDR3 sequence: CASSIDSGSPYNEQFF. CDR3 nucleotides: TGTGCCAGTAGTATAGATTCAGGGTCCCCCTACAATGAGCAGTTCTTC.

The chain carries TRBV4-3 and TRBJ2-2, with a weak D call TRBD2 (5 bases). The germline gives CDR1 LGHNA, CDR2 YSLEER. This CDR3 spans 16 amino acids. Trimming removed 4 bases at V and 7 bases at J, with 19 bases between. CDR3 protein: CASSPSSPGTIGELFF. Here the CDR3 DNA reads TGCGCCAGCAGCCCCTCCTCACCGGGAACCATCGGGGAGCTGTTTTTT.

This rearrangement joins TRBV7-9 to TRBJ1-5; 9 bases align to TRBD1. Germline V CDR1 and CDR2: SEHNR, FQNEAQ (reference sequence). V was clipped by 2 bases and J by 5 bases; unmatched bases: 4. This CDR3 contains 15 residues. CDR3 in amino acids: CASSLYRGHDQPQHF. The CDR3 DNA is TGTGCCAGCAGCTTATACAGGGGGCACGATCAGCCCCAGCATTTT.

As concerns this clonotype: A much larger clone is a single base away; this may be a read error. The genes are TRBV5-1 and TRBJ2-3, with 7 bases identical to TRBD1. Looked up from germline, CDR1 is SGHRS and CDR2 is YFSETQ. This CDR3 contains 17 residues. The CDR3 nucleotides read TGTGCCAGCAGCCCCTCCCTCACGACAGGGATATCAGATACGCAGTGTTTT. Translated, it gives CASSPSLTTGISDTQCF.

This clonotype occurred many times. V is TRBV18 and J is TRBJ1-2, with a weak D call TRBD1 (5 bases). Per germline, CDR1 KGHSH and CDR2 LQKENI. The V end was cut by 1 base, the J end by 8 bases, with 14 bases between. The CDR3 consists of 14 residues. CDR3 DNA: TGTGCCAGCTCACCACGCAAGGGGCGAGAAGGCTACACCTTC. It encodes CASSPRKGREGYTF.

This clonotype was seen ten or more times. V gene TRBV20-1 combines with J gene TRBJ1-2; tentatively, D is TRBD1 (6 bases). CDR1 is DFQATT and CDR2 is SNEGSKA in the germline V gene (reference sequence). Between the trimmed V and J ends, which lost 5 bases and 7 bases, there was a span of 17 bases. The CDR3 has 13 amino acids. The CDR3 DNA sequence: TGCAGTGCTCAATCCGGGACACTTGGTGGCTACACCTTC. Translated, it gives CSAQSGTLGGYTF.

V usage is TRBV27 and J usage is TRBJ1-1, with TRBD1 matching over 11 bases. Germline lookup yields CDR1 MNHEY and CDR2 SMNVEV (reference sequence). Germline trimming cut 7 bases from V and 5 bases from J; bases unmatched to any gene: 9. The CDR3 has 15 residues. CDR3 protein: CASNMDGQGATEAFF. CDR3 coding DNA: TGTGCCAGCAACATGGATGGACAGGGGGCGACTGAAGCTTTCTTT.

There are a few counts of this clonotype. This chain uses TRBV9 with TRBJ2-5; D is perhaps TRBD2 (6 bases). V was shortened by 0 bases and J by 1 base, with 7 bases between the two germline ends. Germline V CDR1 and CDR2: SGDLS, YYNGEE. The CDR3 runs 14 residues. The CDR3 sequence is CASSVGGLQETQYF. The CDR3 bases are TGTGCCAGCAGCGTAGGGGGACTCCAAGAGACCCAGTACTTC.

This clonotype occurred many times. The CDR3 DNA reads as TGTGCCAGCAGCACAACTAGCGGGGGATCCTACGAGCAGTACTTC. Encoded protein: CASSTTSGGSYEQYF. V and J are TRBV11-2 and TRBJ2-7; 11 bases fit TRBD2. The CDR3 sequence is 15 residues long. CDR1 is SGHAT and CDR2 is FQNNGV in the germline V gene. J gave up 1 base and V 5 bases, and 4 bases lay outside the gene matches. The full variable domain, in which reference TRBV11-2 and TRBJ2-7 provide the parts outside the CDR3, is EAGVAQSPRYKIIEKRQSVAFWCNPISGHATLYWYQQILGQGPKLLIQFQNNGVVDDSQLPKDRFSAERLKGVDSTLKIQPAKLEDSAVYLCASSTTSGGSYEQYFGPGTRLTVT.

This clonotype has ten or more counts. The chain carries TRBV20-1 and TRBJ2-3, with D perhaps matching TRBD2 (6 bases). The CDR3 consists of 16 residues. Trimming left V 6 bases short and J 2 bases short, with 21 bases between. Per the germline V gene, CDR1 is DFQATT and CDR2 is SNEGSKA (reference sequence). This CDR3 is CSAVTGTPFFTDTQYF. As DNA, the CDR3 is TGCAGTGCGGTAACCGGGACTCCGTTTTTCACAGATACGCAGTATTTT.

This clonotype was observed many times. The chain links TRBV7-2 to TRBJ1-1; a possible D gene is TRBD1 (6 bases). Looked up from germline, CDR1 is SGHTA and CDR2 is FQGNSA. This CDR3 contains 14 residues. V shed 1 base and J shed 10 bases, with 16 bases lying between them. The CDR3 coding sequence is TGTGCCAGCAGCTTAGGGGCAGGGGCACGCGCAGCTTTCTTT. Protein product: CASSLGAGARAAFF.

This clonotype was counted many times. This chain's CDR3 is CASSQSPFRGYEQYF. The CDR3 DNA sequence: TGTGCCAGCAGCCAATCTCCTTTTCGTGGCTACGAGCAGTACTTC. The genes are TRBV7-2 and TRBJ2-7; D ambiguous. V lost 5 bases to trimming and J lost 3 bases, with 17 bases between them. The CDR3 runs to 15 residues. From germline, CDR1 is SGHTA and CDR2 FQGNSA.

This clonotype was picked up a small number of times. The chain combines TRBV6-5 with TRBJ2-7; a possible D gene is TRBD1 (5 bases). This CDR3 is built from 12 residues. Germline CDR1 and CDR2: MNHEY and SVGAGI. The V end lost 2 bases, the J end lost 6 bases, and 8 bases lay between the germline ends. In DNA form, the CDR3 reads TGTGCCAGCAGTTACCCAGGGCTCGAGCAGTACTTC. It encodes CASSYPGLEQYF.

The V gene is TRBV27, the J gene TRBJ1-2; 8 bases are shared with TRBD1. V was pared by 4 bases and J by 3 bases, with 7 bases of the junction left unmatched. CDR1 MNHEY and CDR2 SMNVEV come from the germline V gene (reference sequence). There are 15 residues in the CDR3. CDR3 coding DNA: TGTGCCAGCAGTTCGCAGGGGGCCGAATACTATGGCTACACCTTC. Amino acids: CASSSQGAEYYGYTF.

The chain links TRBV29-1 to TRBJ1-1; D gene unclear. Per the germline V gene, CDR1 is SQVTM and CDR2 is ANQGSEA. This CDR3 has 14 residues. Trimming cost V 6 bases and J 4 bases, with 18 bases left between them. The CDR3 loop is CSVTDTVPSTEAFF. CDR3 nucleotide sequence: TGCAGCGTCACTGACACAGTTCCTTCCACTGAAGCTTTCTTT.

This clonotype was found many times. The chain employs TRBV6-1 and TRBJ2-7, with D possibly being TRBD1 or TRBD2 (5 bases each). The CDR3 covers 15 residues. V was pared by 4 bases and J by 0 bases, with 13 bases between. Germline lookup yields CDR1 MNHNS and CDR2 SASEGT. The CDR3 sequence is CASSGRDVRSYEQYF. For the CDR3, the DNA is TGTGCCAGCAGTGGCCGGGACGTCCGCTCCTACGAGCAGTACTTC.

This clonotype was observed a few times. The chain joins TRBV5-1 to TRBJ2-2, with TRBD2 identical over 11 bases. V was pared by 2 bases and J by 5 bases, with 8 bases of the junction left unmatched. Germline CDR1 SGHRS, CDR2 YFSETQ. CDR3 length: 17 amino acids. In nucleotides, the CDR3 is TGCGCCAGCAGCTTACTAACTAGCGGGAGCGGGACCGGGGAGCTGTTTTTT. It codes for CASSLLTSGSGTGELFF.

V is TRBV7-2 and J is TRBJ1-3, with unresolved D. Deletions cut 5 bases from V and 0 bases from J, with 14 bases between. Germline CDR1 reads SGHTA; CDR2 reads FQGNSA. CDR3 size: 16 residues. In nucleotides, the CDR3 is TGTGCCAGCAGCCTAACGACGGCCCGCTCTGGAAACACCATATATTTT. It yields the protein CASSLTTARSGNTIYF.

V is TRBV4-2 and J is TRBJ2-3; 9 bases map to TRBD2. V shed 5 bases, J shed 4 bases, and the junction held 4 bases outside the gene matches. The CDR3 loop spans 14 amino acids. Germline CDR1 and CDR2: LGHNA and YNFKEQ. The CDR3 loop is CASSSSGVADTQYF. The CDR3 nucleotides are TGTGCCAGCAGCTCTAGCGGGGTAGCAGATACGCAGTATTTT.

V usage is TRBV20-1 and J usage is TRBJ2-1, with D tentatively TRBD2 (5 bases). From germline, CDR1 is DFQATT and CDR2 SNEGSKA (reference sequence). V was cut by 5 bases and J by 4 bases, with 6 bases left in between. The CDR3 contains 11 residues. Here the CDR3 DNA reads TGCAGTGCTGGACTGTACAATGAGCAGTTCTTC. Translation gives CSAGLYNEQFF.

The chain recombines TRBV15 with TRBJ1-2; 8 nucleotides match TRBD1. Germline CDR1 LNHNV, CDR2 YYDKDF (reference sequence). J gave up 0 bases and V 0 bases, and 6 bases lay outside the gene matches. This CDR3 has 17 amino acids. The DNA of the CDR3 is TGTGCCACCAGCAGAGAAAGACAGGGGCTAGCTAACTATGGCTACACCTTC. This encodes CATSRERQGLANYGYTF. Drawing the rest from reference TRBV15 and TRBJ1-2, the complete variable domain is DAMVIQNPRYQVTQFGKPVTLSCSQTLNHNVMYWYQQKSSQAPKLLFHYYDKDFNNEADTPDNFQSRRPNTSFCFLDIRSPGLGDTAMYLCATSRERQGLANYGYTFGSGTRLTVV.